These 7 T cell receptor beta chains were all obtained from the same sample, sequenced in a study of cytomegalovirus exposure and HLA in healthy donors. The PCR used 60 Vbeta and 13 Jbeta primers. Assay: immunoSEQ multiplex PCR; the TCRdb copy retains only in-frame clones and omits some. The sample has a few hundred thousand clones, approximately 81% seen once. The sequenced sample consisted of PBMCs. Receptor source: a woman aged 55-70 years in good health and CMV-seropositive.

The V call is TRBV6-5, the J call TRBJ2-7; 8 nucleotides align to TRBD1. The CDR3 length is 13 residues. V gave up 7 bases and J gave up 5 bases; unmatched junction bases: 7. CDR1 is MNHEY, CDR2 SVGAGI, per germline. This chain's CDR3 is CASTLPGGDEQYF. CDR3 in DNA: TGTGCCAGCACTTTACCAGGGGGCGACGAGCAGTACTTC.

J is TRBJ2-7 and V is TRBV7-2; 9 bases map to TRBD1. The CDR3 extends over 15 amino acids. Per the germline V gene, CDR1 is SGHTA and CDR2 is FQGNSA. With V trimmed by 2 bases and J by 4 bases, 6 bases remained unmatched. The CDR3 loop is CASSLLGQGTYEQYF. As DNA, the CDR3 is TGTGCCAGCAGCTTACTGGGACAGGGTACTTACGAGCAGTACTTC. The entire variable domain, with the rest obtained from reference TRBV7-2 and TRBJ2-7, is as follows: GAGVSQSPSNKVTEKGKDVELRCDPISGHTALYWYRQSLGQGLEFLIYFQGNSAPDKSGLPSDRFSAERTGGSVSTLTIQRTQQEDSAVYLCASSLLGQGTYEQYFGPGTRLTVT.

The chain recombines TRBV11-3 with TRBJ2-3, with 12 bases fitting TRBD2. J gave up 2 bases and V 4 bases, and 4 bases lay outside the gene matches. CDR1 and CDR2 from the germline V gene are SGHNT and YENEEA. The CDR3 contains 16 residues. CDR3 amino acids: CASSSGLAGHTDTQYF. CDR3 sequence (DNA): TGTGCCAGCAGCTCGGGACTAGCGGGCCACACAGATACGCAGTATTTT.

The chain links TRBV18 to TRBJ1-1; the D is unclear. The CDR3 loop spans 13 amino acids. Germline values: CDR1 KGHSH, CDR2 LQKENI. Trimming pared 0 bases from V and 11 bases from J, leaving 13 bases between. The CDR3: CASSPPSGVGAFF. The DNA of the CDR3 is TGTGCCAGCTCACCACCTTCCGGGGTAGGTGCTTTCTTT. Full variable domain (remainder filled in from reference TRBV18 and TRBJ1-1): NAGVMQNPRHLVRRRGQEARLRCSPMKGHSHVYWYRQLPEEGLKFMVYLQKENIIDESGMPKERFSAEFPKEGPSILRIQQVVRGDSAAYFCASSPPSGVGAFFGQGTRLTVV.

This sequence joins TRBV30 and TRBJ2-7; 8 bases fit TRBD1. Per the germline V gene, CDR1 is GTSNPN and CDR2 is SVGIG (reference sequence). This CDR3 spans 11 amino acids. J lost 4 bases, V lost 7 bases, and 3 bases had no gene match. The CDR3 nucleotides read TGTGCCTCACGACAGGGGTACGAGCAGTACTTC. Its protein is CASRQGYEQYF.

V and J are TRBV9 and TRBJ2-3, with TRBD2 identical over 8 bases. The germline V gene has CDR1 SGDLS and CDR2 YYNGEE. The CDR3 covers 16 residues. J lost 6 bases, V lost 0 bases, and 9 bases had no gene match. The chain's CDR3 is CASSVAQTSEPDTQYF. For the CDR3, the DNA is TGTGCCAGCAGCGTAGCTCAGACTAGCGAGCCCGATACGCAGTATTTT.

The chain combines TRBV28 with TRBJ2-5; D is perhaps TRBD1 (7 bases). Germline CDR1 is MDHEN and CDR2 is SYDVKM. CDR3 size: 15 residues. The germline V and J ends were trimmed by 5 bases and 1 base, with 14 bases remaining between them. The CDR3 loop reads CASSRQGLTQETQYF. The CDR3 DNA follows: TGTGCCAGCAGTCGACAGGGACTCACCCAAGAGACCCAGTACTTC.